This passage covers 13 T cell receptor beta chains from one sample sequenced in a study of blood T cell repertoires in COVID-19. Sequenced by immunoSEQ multiplex PCR; TCRdb stores in-frame clones only, minus some. The sample records 100,000 to 150,000 clones, around 70% being singletons. The sequenced sample consisted of peripheral blood. Receptors originate from a man aged 55 to 70 with acute or convalescent COVID-19.

This chain connects TRBV29-1 to TRBJ1-2, with a possible D match to TRBD1 (5 bases). Germline loops: CDR1 SQVTM, CDR2 ANQGSEA. The CDR3 is 11 amino acids. The V end was cut by 7 bases, the J end by 4 bases, with 10 bases between. CDR3 bases: TGCAGCGCTGGCGGGGCCTATGGCTACACCTTC. Translating gives CSAGGAYGYTF.

This chain connects TRBV19 to TRBJ1-5; 7 nucleotides line up with TRBD1. J was trimmed by 0 bases and V by 6 bases; bases with no gene match: 5. The CDR3 consists of 15 residues. The germline V gene encodes CDR1 LNHDA and CDR2 SQIVND (reference sequence). CDR3 nucleotides: TGTGCCAGTAGACGGGACAGCTTTAGCAATCAGCCCCAGCATTTT. Residues: CASRRDSFSNQPQHF.

The chain couples TRBV9 to TRBJ2-1; a possible D gene is TRBD1 (5 bases). CDR3 length equals 14 residues. Trimming took 3 bases from V and 3 from J, leaving 10 bases between them. CDR1 is SGDLS and CDR2 is YYNGEE in the germline V gene. The CDR3 spells CASSAGNLYNEQFF. In DNA, the CDR3 is TGTGCCAGCAGCGCAGGGAACCTCTACAATGAGCAGTTCTTC.

The chain carries TRBV2 and TRBJ1-1; the D is unclear. This CDR3 spans 14 amino acids. The V gene lost 4 bases and the J gene lost 0 bases, with 9 bases spanning the gap. Germline V lookup: CDR1 SNHLY, CDR2 FYNNEI. The CDR3 sequence is CASSVAAMNTEAFF. DNA for the CDR3: TGTGCCAGCAGTGTAGCAGCTATGAACACTGAAGCTTTCTTT.

This sequence joins TRBV6-1 and TRBJ1-2; D is undetermined. Germline lookup yields CDR1 MNHNS and CDR2 SASEGT. V dropped 2 bases and J dropped 8 bases, with 9 bases sitting between them. There are 12 residues in the CDR3. This CDR3 is CASSEHSSGYTF. CDR3 nucleotide sequence: TGTGCCAGCAGTGAACACTCCTCCGGCTACACCTTC.

The rearrangement links TRBV3-1 (or the pseudogene TRBV3-2) to TRBJ2-7; TRBD2 matches 11 bases. Germline lookup yields CDR1 LGHDT and CDR2 YNNKEL (reference sequence). This CDR3 region has 14 residues. Trimming removed 4 bases from V and 6 bases from J; junction bases left unmatched: 5. The CDR3 region has the DNA TGTGCCAGCAGCCCAATAGCGGGAGGGGGCGAGCAGTACTTC. Amino acids: CASSPIAGGGEQYF.

The chain combines TRBV5-1 with TRBJ1-2; TRBD1 aligns across 7 bases. The CDR3 is 15 amino acids. With 0 bases clipped from V and 2 bases from J, the junction kept 4 bases outside the gene matches. The germline V gene has CDR1 SGHRS and CDR2 YFSETQ. CDR3 amino acids: CASSLGGGKNYGYTF. The CDR3 DNA follows: TGCGCCAGCAGCTTGGGAGGGGGCAAGAACTATGGCTACACCTTC.

The genes are TRBV6-1 and TRBJ2-2, with TRBD1 identical over 8 bases. Losses at the gene ends were 4 bases for V and 4 bases for J; bases not matched to a gene: 8. The germline V gene encodes CDR1 MNHNS and CDR2 SASEGT. This CDR3 region has 16 residues. The CDR3 region is CASSALTGGSTGELFF. CDR3 in DNA: TGTGCCAGCAGTGCTTTAACAGGGGGGAGCACCGGGGAGCTGTTTTTT.

The V call is TRBV11-3, the J call TRBJ2-1; TRBD2 matches 9 bases. V lost 5 bases to trimming and J lost 8 bases; unmatched junction nucleotides: 13. The CDR3 length is 16 residues. Germline values: CDR1 SGHNT, CDR2 YENEEA. The CDR3 DNA sequence: TGTGCCAGCAGCGCCGCCGCTAGCGGGATGATCGATGAGCAGTTCTTC. Protein product: CASSAAASGMIDEQFF.

The V call is TRBV6-5, the J call TRBJ2-3; the D gene is possibly TRBD1 (5 bases). Germline CDR1 MNHEY, CDR2 SVGAGI. The CDR3 runs to 13 residues. V was shortened by 10 bases and J by 1 base, with 12 bases between the two germline ends. CDR3 region: CAIGRARTDTQYF. CDR3 DNA: TGTGCCATAGGCAGGGCCCGCACAGATACGCAGTATTTT.

The chain couples TRBV7-3 to TRBJ2-7, with 9 bases identical to TRBD2. CDR1 SGHTA and CDR2 FQGTGA come from the germline V gene. The CDR3 consists of 15 residues. V dropped 3 bases and J dropped 6; count of bases not matched to a gene: 9. CDR3 in amino acids: CASSFSSGKGFEQYF. The CDR3 DNA reads as TGTGCCAGCAGCTTCTCTAGCGGGAAAGGGTTCGAGCAGTACTTC.

This clone was counted a single time. The chain employs TRBV24-1 and TRBJ1-2; D may be TRBD1 (5 bases). CDR1 and CDR2 (germline): KGHDR, SFDVKD. The V gene lost 10 bases and the J gene lost 5 bases, with 10 bases spanning the gap. This CDR3 contains 11 residues. The CDR3 coding sequence is TGTGCCACTGGGACTGGTTATGGCTACACCTTC. It codes for CATGTGYGYTF.

The rearrangement uses TRBV2 and TRBJ1-2; D is unclear. The germline V and J ends were trimmed by 1 base and 5 bases, with 8 bases remaining between them. This CDR3 contains 13 residues. Germline CDR1 and CDR2: SNHLY and FYNNEI. The CDR3 sequence: CASSEGVFYGYTF. CDR3 bases: TGTGCCAGCAGTGAAGGAGTTTTTTATGGCTACACCTTC.